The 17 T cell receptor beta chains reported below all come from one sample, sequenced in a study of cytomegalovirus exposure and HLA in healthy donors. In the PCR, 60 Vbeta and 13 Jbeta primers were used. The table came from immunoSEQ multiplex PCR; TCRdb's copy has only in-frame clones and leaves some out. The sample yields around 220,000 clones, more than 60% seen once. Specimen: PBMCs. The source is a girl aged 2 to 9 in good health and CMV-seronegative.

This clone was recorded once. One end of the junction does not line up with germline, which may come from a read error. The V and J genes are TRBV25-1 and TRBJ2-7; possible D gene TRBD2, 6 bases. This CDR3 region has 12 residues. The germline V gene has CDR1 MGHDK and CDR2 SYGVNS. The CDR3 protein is CASSERTGATPF. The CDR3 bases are TGTGCCAGCAGTGAACGGACGGGAGCTACCCCTTTC.

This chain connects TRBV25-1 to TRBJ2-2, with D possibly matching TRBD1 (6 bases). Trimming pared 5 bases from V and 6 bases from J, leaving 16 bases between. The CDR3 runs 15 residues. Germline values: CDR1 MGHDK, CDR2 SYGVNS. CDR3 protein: CASSNRFRGAGELFF. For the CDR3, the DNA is TGTGCCAGCAGTAACAGGTTCAGGGGCGCCGGGGAGCTGTTTTTT.

Written as DNA, the CDR3 is TGCGCCAGCAGTCAATCCAACAGGGCCCAGGGGGGGGAGCTGTTTTTT. Its translation is CASSQSNRAQGGELFF. The chain joins TRBV23-1 to TRBJ2-2, with TRBD1 as a possible D gene (6 bases). TRBV23-1 belongs to the ORF category, with a function that is uncertain. The V gene lost 0 bases and the J gene lost 8 bases, with 16 bases spanning the gap. This CDR3 is 16 amino acids long.

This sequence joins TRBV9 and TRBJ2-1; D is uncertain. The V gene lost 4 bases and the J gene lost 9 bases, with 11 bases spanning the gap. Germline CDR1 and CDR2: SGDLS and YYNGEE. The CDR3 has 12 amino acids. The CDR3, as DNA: TGTGCCAGCAGCCAACTTAATAGTGAGCAGTTCTTC. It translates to CASSQLNSEQFF.

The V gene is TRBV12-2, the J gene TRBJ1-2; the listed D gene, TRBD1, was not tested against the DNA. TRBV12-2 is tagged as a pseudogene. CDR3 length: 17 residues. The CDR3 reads CASRFGRQGNPNYGYTF. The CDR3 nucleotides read TGTGCAAGTCGCTTCGGACGACAGGGGAACCCTAACTATGGCTACACCTTC.

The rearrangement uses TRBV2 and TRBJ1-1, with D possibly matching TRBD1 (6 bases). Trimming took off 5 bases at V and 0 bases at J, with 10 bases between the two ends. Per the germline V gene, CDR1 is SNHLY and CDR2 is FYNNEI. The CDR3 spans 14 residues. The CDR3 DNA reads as TGTGCCAGCAGTCCAGGGGATATGAACACTGAAGCTTTCTTT. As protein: CASSPGDMNTEAFF.

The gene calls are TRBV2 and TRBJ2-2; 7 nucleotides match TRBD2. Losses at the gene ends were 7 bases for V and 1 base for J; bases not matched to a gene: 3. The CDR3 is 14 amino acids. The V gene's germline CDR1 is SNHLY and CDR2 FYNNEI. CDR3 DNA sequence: TGTGCCAGCACGGGCGGGAGGAACACCGGGGAGCTGTTTTTT. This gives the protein CASTGGRNTGELFF. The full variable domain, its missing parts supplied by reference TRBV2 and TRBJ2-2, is EPEVTQTPSHQVTQMGQEVILRCVPISNHLYFYWYRQILGQKVEFLVSFYNNEISEKSEIFDDQFSVERPDGSNFTLKIRSTKLEDSAMYFCASTGGRNTGELFFGEGSRLTVL.

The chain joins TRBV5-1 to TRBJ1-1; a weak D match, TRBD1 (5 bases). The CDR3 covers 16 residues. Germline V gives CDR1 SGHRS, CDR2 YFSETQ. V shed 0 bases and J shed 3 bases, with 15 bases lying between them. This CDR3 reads CASSLGQQTPDTEAFF. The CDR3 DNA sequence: TGCGCCAGCAGCTTGGGACAGCAAACTCCTGACACTGAAGCTTTCTTT.

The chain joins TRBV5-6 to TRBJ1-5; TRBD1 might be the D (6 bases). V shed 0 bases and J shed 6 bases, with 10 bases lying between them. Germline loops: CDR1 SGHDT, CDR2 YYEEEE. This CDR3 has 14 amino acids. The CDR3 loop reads CASSLAQGIQPQHF. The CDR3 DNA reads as TGTGCCAGCAGCTTGGCACAGGGTATTCAGCCCCAGCATTTT.

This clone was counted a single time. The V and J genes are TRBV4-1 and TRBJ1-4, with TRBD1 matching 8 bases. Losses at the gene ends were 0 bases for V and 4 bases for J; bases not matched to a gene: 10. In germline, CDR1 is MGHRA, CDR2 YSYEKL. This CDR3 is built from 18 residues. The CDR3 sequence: CASSQDPRGRFVNEKLFF. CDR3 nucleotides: TGCGCCAGCAGCCAAGACCCCAGGGGGCGCTTCGTTAATGAAAAACTGTTTTTT.

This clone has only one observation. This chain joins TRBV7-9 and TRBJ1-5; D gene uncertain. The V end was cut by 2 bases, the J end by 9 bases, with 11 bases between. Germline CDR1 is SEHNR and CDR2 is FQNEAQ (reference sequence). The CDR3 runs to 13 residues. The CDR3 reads CASSLQDARPQHF. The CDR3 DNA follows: TGTGCCAGCAGCTTACAGGATGCGCGGCCCCAGCATTTT.

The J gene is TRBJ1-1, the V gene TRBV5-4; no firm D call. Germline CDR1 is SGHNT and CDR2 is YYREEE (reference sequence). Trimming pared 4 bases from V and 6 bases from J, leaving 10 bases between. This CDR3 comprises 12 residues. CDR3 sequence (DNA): TGTGCCAGCAGCCCCCGCGGCTCTGAAGCTTTCTTT. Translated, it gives CASSPRGSEAFF.

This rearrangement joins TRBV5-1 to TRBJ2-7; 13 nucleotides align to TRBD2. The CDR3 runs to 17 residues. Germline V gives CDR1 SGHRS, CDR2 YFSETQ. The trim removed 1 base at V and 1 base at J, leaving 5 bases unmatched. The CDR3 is CASSLWTSGSTSYEQYF. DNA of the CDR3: TGCGCCAGCAGCTTGTGGACTAGCGGGAGTACTTCCTACGAGCAGTACTTC.

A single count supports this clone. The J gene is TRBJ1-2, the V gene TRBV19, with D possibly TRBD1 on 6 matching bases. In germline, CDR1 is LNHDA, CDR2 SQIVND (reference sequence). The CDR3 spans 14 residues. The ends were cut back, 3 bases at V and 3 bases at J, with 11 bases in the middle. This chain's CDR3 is CASSISGEDYGYTF. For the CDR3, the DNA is TGTGCCAGTAGTATCTCAGGGGAAGACTATGGCTACACCTTC.

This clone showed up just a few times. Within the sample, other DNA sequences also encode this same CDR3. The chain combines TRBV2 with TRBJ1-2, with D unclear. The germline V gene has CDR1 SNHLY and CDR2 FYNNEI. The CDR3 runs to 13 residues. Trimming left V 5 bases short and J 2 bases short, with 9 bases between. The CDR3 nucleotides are TGTGCCAGCAGTCCTACCGAAAACTATGGCTACACCTTC. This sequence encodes CASSPTENYGYTF.

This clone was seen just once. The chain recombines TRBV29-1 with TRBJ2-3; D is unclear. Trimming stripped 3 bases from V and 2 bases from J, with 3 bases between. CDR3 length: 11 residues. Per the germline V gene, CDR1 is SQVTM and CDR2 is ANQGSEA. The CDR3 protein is CSVEATDTQYF. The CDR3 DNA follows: TGCAGCGTTGAGGCCACAGATACGCAGTATTTT.

CDR3 DNA: TGTGCCAGCAGCTTAGGACAGCCTTATCTGAACACTGAAGCTTTCTTT. It yields the protein CASSLGQPYLNTEAFF. The rearrangement uses TRBV5-4 and TRBJ1-1; TRBD1 might be the D (6 bases). Germline lookup yields CDR1 SGHNT and CDR2 YYREEE (reference sequence). The CDR3 length is 16 residues. The V gene lost 2 bases and the J gene lost 0 bases, with 14 bases spanning the gap. Combining the CDR3 with reference TRBV5-4 and TRBJ1-1 gives the whole variable domain ETGVTQSPTHLIKTRGQQVTLRCSSQSGHNTVSWYQQALGQGPQFIFQYYREEENGRGNFPPRFSGLQFPNYSSELNVNALELDDSALYLCASSLGQPYLNTEAFFGQGTRLTVV.